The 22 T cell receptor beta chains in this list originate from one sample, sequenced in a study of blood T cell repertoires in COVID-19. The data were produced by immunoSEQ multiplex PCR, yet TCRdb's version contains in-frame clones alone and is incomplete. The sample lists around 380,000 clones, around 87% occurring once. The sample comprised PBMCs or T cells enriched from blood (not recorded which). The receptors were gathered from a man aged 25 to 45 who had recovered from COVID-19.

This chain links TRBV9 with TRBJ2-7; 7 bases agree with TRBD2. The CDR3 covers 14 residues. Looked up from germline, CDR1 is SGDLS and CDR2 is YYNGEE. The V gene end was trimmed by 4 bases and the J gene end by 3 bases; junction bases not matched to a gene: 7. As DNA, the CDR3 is TGTGCCAGCAGCCTCCGGGGAGGGGACTACGAGCAGTACTTC. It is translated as CASSLRGGDYEQYF.

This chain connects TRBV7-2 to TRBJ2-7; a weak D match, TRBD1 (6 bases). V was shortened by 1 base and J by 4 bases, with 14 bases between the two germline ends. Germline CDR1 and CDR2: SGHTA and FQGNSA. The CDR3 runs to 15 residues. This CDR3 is CASSLGWGLWYEQYF. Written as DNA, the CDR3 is TGTGCCAGCAGCTTAGGTTGGGGGCTCTGGTACGAGCAGTACTTC. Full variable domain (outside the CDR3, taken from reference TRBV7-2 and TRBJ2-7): GAGVSQSPSNKVTEKGKDVELRCDPISGHTALYWYRQSLGQGLEFLIYFQGNSAPDKSGLPSDRFSAERTGGSVSTLTIQRTQQEDSAVYLCASSLGWGLWYEQYFGPGTRLTVT.

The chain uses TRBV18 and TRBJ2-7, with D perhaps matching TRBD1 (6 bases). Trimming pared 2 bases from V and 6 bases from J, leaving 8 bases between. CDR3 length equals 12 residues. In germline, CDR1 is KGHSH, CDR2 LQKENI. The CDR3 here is CASSPGGGEQYF. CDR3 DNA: TGTGCCAGCTCACCAGGGGGCGGCGAGCAGTACTTC.

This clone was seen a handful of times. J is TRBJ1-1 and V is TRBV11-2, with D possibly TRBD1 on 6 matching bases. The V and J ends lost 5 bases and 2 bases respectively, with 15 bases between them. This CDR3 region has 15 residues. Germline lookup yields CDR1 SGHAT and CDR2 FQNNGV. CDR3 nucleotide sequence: TGTGCCAGCAGCCTCTCGACAGGAATTAACACTGAAGCTTTCTTT. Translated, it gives CASSLSTGINTEAFF.

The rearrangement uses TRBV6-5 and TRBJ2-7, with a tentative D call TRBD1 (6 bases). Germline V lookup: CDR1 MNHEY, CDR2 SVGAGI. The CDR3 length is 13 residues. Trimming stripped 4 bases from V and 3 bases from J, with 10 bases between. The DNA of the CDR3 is TGTGCCAGCAGTTCCACAGGGAGCTACGAGCAGTACTTC. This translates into CASSSTGSYEQYF.

The CDR3 DNA follows: TGTGCCAGCAGCTCAGTAGGGGGGGGCACAGATACGCAGTATTTT. As protein: CASSSVGGGTDTQYF. The rearrangement joins TRBV4-2 to TRBJ2-3; D perhaps matches TRBD2 (7 bases). This CDR3 is 15 amino acids long. Trimming stripped 5 bases from V and 1 base from J, with 13 bases between. CDR1 and CDR2 from the germline V gene are LGHNA and YNFKEQ.

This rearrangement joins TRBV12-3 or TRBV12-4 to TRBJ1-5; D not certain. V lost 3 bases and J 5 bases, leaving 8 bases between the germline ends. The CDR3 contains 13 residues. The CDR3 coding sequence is TGTGCCAGCAGTTTCCCCCCGGATCAGCCCCAGCATTTT. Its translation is CASSFPPDQPQHF.

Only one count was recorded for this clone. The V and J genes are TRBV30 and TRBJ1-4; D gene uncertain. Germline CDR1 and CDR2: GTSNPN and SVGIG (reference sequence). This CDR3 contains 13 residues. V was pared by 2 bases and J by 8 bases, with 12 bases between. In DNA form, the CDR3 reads TGTGCCTGGAGTACCGGGATTAGAGAAAAACTGTTTTTT. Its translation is CAWSTGIREKLFF. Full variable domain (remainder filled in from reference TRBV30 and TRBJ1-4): SQTIHQWPATLVQPVGSPLSLECTVEGTSNPNLYWYRQAAGRGLQLLFYSVGIGQISSEVPQNLSASRPQDRQFILSSKKLLLSDSGFYLCAWSTGIREKLFFGSGTQLSVL.

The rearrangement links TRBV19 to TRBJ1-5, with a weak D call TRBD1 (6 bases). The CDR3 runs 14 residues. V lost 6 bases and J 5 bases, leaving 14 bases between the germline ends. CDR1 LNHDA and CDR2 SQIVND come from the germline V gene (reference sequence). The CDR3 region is CASRIQGPDQPQHF. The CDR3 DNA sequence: TGTGCCAGTAGAATTCAGGGGCCCGATCAGCCCCAGCATTTT.

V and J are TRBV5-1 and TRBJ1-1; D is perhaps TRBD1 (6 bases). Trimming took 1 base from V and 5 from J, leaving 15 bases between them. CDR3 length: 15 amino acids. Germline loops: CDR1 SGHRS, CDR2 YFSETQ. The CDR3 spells CASSLTGKMETEAFF. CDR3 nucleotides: TGCGCCAGCAGCTTGACAGGGAAGATGGAGACTGAAGCTTTCTTT.

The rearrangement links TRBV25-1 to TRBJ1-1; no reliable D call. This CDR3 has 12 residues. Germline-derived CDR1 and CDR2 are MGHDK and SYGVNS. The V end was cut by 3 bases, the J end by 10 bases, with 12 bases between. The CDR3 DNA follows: TGTGCCAGCAGTGAGGAGGGTATGGTAGCTTTCTTT. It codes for CASSEEGMVAFF.

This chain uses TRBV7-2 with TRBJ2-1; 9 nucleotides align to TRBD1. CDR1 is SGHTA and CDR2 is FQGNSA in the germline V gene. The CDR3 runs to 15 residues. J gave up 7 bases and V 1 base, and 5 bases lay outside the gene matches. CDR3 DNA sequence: TGTGCCAGCAGCTTAGTCTCAGGACAGGGGAATGAGCAGTTCTTC. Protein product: CASSLVSGQGNEQFF. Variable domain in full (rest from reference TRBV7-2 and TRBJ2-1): GAGVSQSPSNKVTEKGKDVELRCDPISGHTALYWYRQSLGQGLEFLIYFQGNSAPDKSGLPSDRFSAERTGGSVSTLTIQRTQQEDSAVYLCASSLVSGQGNEQFFGPGTRLTVL.

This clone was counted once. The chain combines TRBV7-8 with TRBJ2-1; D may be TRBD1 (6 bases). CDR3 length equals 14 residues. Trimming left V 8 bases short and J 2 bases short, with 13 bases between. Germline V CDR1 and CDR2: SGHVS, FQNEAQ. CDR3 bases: TGTGCCAGCGGGTCCTGGGACACCTACAATGAGCAGTTCTTC. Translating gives CASGSWDTYNEQFF.

DNA for the CDR3: TGTGCCAGCAGCCATGTCTTCAGGTGGGCTTCCATGAACACTGAAGCTTTCTTT. Amino acid sequence: CASSHVFRWASMNTEAFF. The V and J genes are TRBV3-1 (or the pseudogene TRBV3-2) and TRBJ1-1; D gene ambiguous. CDR1 LGHDT and CDR2 YNNKEL come from the germline V gene (reference sequence). This CDR3 region has 18 residues. V lost 3 bases to trimming and J lost 0 bases, with 20 bases between them.

In DNA form, the CDR3 reads TGTGCCAGCAGCTTGGCGGGGGGGCTAAACTCACCCCTCCACTTT. This gives the protein CASSLAGGLNSPLHF. The genes are TRBV5-4 and TRBJ1-6, with D possibly being TRBD1 (6 bases). The germline V and J ends were trimmed by 0 bases and 10 bases, with 14 bases remaining between them. This CDR3 spans 15 amino acids. Germline V lookup: CDR1 SGHNT, CDR2 YYREEE (reference sequence).

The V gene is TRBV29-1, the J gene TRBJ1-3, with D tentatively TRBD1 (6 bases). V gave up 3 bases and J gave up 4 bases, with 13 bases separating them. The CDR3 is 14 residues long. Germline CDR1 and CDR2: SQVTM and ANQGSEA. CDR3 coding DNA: TGCAGCGTTGATTTGGGGGCAGGAGGAAACACCATATATTTT. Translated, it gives CSVDLGAGGNTIYF.

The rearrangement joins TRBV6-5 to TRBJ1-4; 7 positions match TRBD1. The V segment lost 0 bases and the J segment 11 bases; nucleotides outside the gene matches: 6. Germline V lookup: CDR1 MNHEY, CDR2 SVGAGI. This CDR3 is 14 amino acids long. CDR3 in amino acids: CASSYSTGRSKLFF. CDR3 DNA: TGTGCCAGCAGTTACTCGACAGGGAGGTCGAAACTGTTTTTT.

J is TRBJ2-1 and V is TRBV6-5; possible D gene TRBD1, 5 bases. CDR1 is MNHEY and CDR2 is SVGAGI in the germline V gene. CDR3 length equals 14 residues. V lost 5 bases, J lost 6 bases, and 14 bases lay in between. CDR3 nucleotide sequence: TGTGCCAGCAGTCACGGAGACAGACGCAATGAGCAGTTCTTC. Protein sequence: CASSHGDRRNEQFF.

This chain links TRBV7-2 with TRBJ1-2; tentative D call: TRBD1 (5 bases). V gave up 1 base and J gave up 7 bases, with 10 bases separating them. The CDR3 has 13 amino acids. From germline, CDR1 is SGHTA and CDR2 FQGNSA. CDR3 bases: TGTGCCAGCAGCTTAGGGGCTCAGGGTGGCTACACCTTC. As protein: CASSLGAQGGYTF.

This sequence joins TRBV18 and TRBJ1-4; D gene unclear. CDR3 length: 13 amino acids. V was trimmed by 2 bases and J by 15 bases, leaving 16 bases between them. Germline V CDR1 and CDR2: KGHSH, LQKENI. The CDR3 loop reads CASSPSLSRLMFF. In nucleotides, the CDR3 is TGTGCCAGCTCACCAAGTCTGAGTCGTCTAATGTTTTTT. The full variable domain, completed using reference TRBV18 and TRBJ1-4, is NAGVMQNPRHLVRRRGQEARLRCSPMKGHSHVYWYRQLPEEGLKFMVYLQKENIIDESGMPKERFSAEFPKEGPSILRIQQVVRGDSAAYFCASSPSLSRLMFFGSGTQLSVL.

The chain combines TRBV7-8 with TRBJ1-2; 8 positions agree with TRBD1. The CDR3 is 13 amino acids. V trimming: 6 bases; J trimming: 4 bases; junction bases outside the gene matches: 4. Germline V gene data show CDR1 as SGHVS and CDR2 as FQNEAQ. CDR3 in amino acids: CASSSDRVYGYTF. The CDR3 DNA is TGTGCCAGCAGTTCGGACAGGGTCTATGGCTACACCTTC.

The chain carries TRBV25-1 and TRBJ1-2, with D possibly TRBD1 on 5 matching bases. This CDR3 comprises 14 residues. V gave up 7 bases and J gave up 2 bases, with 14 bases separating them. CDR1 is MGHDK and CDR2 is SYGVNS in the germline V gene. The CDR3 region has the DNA TGTGCCAGCACCCCCCACGGGGGAAACTATGGCTACACCTTC. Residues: CASTPHGGNYGYTF.